Presented here are 8 T cell receptor beta chains from one specimen sequenced in a study of blood T cell repertoires in COVID-19. Clones were read by immunoSEQ multiplex PCR, and TCRdb kept only the in-frame ones, dropping some. Of around 110,000 clones in the sample, around 83% are singletons; the top ten hold 4% to 4.5%. The sequenced sample was peripheral blood. The receptors originated from a man aged 65 to 85 with acute or convalescent COVID-19.

This clone was counted between two and nine times. V usage is TRBV6-5 and J usage is TRBJ2-1, with 13 nucleotides matching TRBD2. This CDR3 comprises 15 residues. V dropped 6 bases and J dropped 6; count of bases not matched to a gene: 5. Germline V gene sequence: CDR1 MNHEY, CDR2 SVGAGI. The CDR3 DNA reads as TGTGCCAGCAGGGGACTAGCGGGGCGAATCAATGAGCAGTTCTTC. This gives the protein CASRGLAGRINEQFF.

The chain carries TRBV19 and TRBJ1-4; 10 bases are a match to TRBD1. V dropped 5 bases and J dropped 6; count of bases not matched to a gene: 0. This CDR3 is 13 amino acids long. Per the germline V gene, CDR1 is LNHDA and CDR2 is SQIVND (reference sequence). The CDR3 loop reads CASSGQGDEKLFF. The DNA for the CDR3 is TGTGCCAGTAGTGGACAGGGGGATGAAAAACTGTTTTTT.

The chain combines TRBV24-1 with TRBJ2-3; 9 bases are shared with TRBD2. J lost 3 bases, V lost 4 bases, and 4 bases had no gene match. CDR3 length: 15 amino acids. The germline CDR1 and CDR2 sequences are KGHDR and SFDVKD. This chain's CDR3 is CATSDPTSGTDTQYF. CDR3 DNA sequence: TGTGCCACCAGTGACCCGACTAGCGGTACAGATACGCAGTATTTT.

The chain uses TRBV6-5 and TRBJ2-3; 13 bases align to TRBD2. Germline V gene sequence: CDR1 MNHEY, CDR2 SVGAGI. Unmatched junction bases numbered 5, after V lost 6 bases and J lost 8 bases. CDR3 length: 14 residues. The CDR3 loop reads CASRLAGGPGTQYF. For the CDR3, the DNA is TGTGCCAGCAGACTAGCGGGGGGGCCGGGTACGCAGTATTTT.

V gene TRBV10-3 combines with J gene TRBJ2-5; D may be TRBD2 (6 bases). Trimming left V 8 bases short and J 2 bases short, with 12 bases between. This CDR3 comprises 13 residues. Germline lookup yields CDR1 ENHRY and CDR2 SYGVKD. CDR3 in DNA: TGTGCCATCGGAGGGCTGGCGCAAGAGACCCAGTACTTC. This encodes CAIGGLAQETQYF.

The gene calls are TRBV19 and TRBJ1-5, with 7 bases that match TRBD1. From germline, CDR1 is LNHDA and CDR2 SQIVND (reference sequence). The V gene end was trimmed by 5 bases and the J gene end by 0 bases; junction bases not matched to a gene: 7. The CDR3 length is 16 residues. The CDR3 coding sequence is TGTGCCAGTAGTTGGGGGACAGCTAATAGCAATCAGCCCCAGCATTTT. Protein product: CASSWGTANSNQPQHF.

V gene TRBV6-5 combines with J gene TRBJ1-1; D is unclear. V was cut by 6 bases and J by 0 bases, with 14 bases left in between. CDR3 size: 15 residues. Germline CDR1 and CDR2: MNHEY and SVGAGI. The DNA for the CDR3 is TGTGCCAGCAGCTCGAGGGCCCACATGAACACTGAAGCTTTCTTT. The encoded protein is CASSSRAHMNTEAFF.

This clone appeared a single time. This chain uses TRBV7-2 with TRBJ1-1; 9 bases map to TRBD1. The V segment lost 6 bases and the J segment 1 base; nucleotides outside the gene matches: 6. The CDR3 loop spans 15 amino acids. Germline V gene lookup returns CDR1 SGHTA and CDR2 FQGNSA. CDR3 protein: CASRFRDRANTEAFF. The CDR3 nucleotides are TGTGCCAGCAGATTCAGGGACAGGGCGAACACTGAAGCTTTCTTT.